The 7 T cell receptor beta chains below come from one sample, sequenced in a study of blood T cell repertoires in COVID-19 (dated by TCRdb to 2018 to 2021). The library was prepared using the immunoSEQ multiplex PCR assay. This is the immuneACCESS table as TCRdb keeps it, with only in-frame sequences that have V and J called. A part of the clones is gone; compared with another copy, unresolved V genes explain less than half, and the rest is unexplained. For this sample there are some 100,000 clones; about 90% appear just once. The ten biggest clones cover 7.4% of the sample. Sequenced material: peripheral blood. All receptors derive from a man aged 25-45 years in a cohort sampled during active COVID-19.

This chain uses TRBV7-9 with TRBJ2-3; no clear D. The CDR3 covers 12 residues. Germline V gene data show CDR1 as SEHNR and CDR2 as FQNEAQ (reference sequence). Between the trimmed V and J ends, which lost 2 bases and 2 bases, there was a span of 2 bases. The CDR3 nucleotides are TGTGCCAGCAGCTTACTCACAGATACGCAGTATTTT. It is translated as CASSLLTDTQYF.

The rearrangement links TRBV12-3 or TRBV12-4 to TRBJ2-2, with D possibly matching TRBD2 (5 bases). The CDR3 is made up of 12 amino acids. The germline V and J ends were trimmed by 5 bases and 6 bases, with 7 bases remaining between them. The CDR3 nucleotides are TGTGCCAGCAGTGAGGGCCCCGGGGAGCTGTTTTTT. Encoded protein: CASSEGPGELFF.

This clone has only a few counts. This chain connects TRBV9 to TRBJ1-4; 9 bases map to TRBD1. V was clipped by 3 bases and J by 9 bases; unmatched bases: 9. The CDR3 totals 15 residues. Germline lookup yields CDR1 SGDLS and CDR2 YYNGEE. CDR3 sequence: CASSAATGGAQKLFF. CDR3 coding DNA: TGTGCCAGCAGCGCAGCCACAGGGGGCGCGCAAAAACTGTTTTTT.

Turning to this clone: Relative to the germline gene, one junction end is altered; a read error may explain this. CDR3 region: CTSSIEELRGSYNEQFF. CDR3 DNA: TGTACCAGTAGTATAGAGGAACTGCGGGGGAGCTACAATGAGCAGTTCTTC. The V gene is TRBV19, the J gene TRBJ2-1, with 7 bases lining up with TRBD2. Per the germline V gene, CDR1 is LNHDA and CDR2 is SQIVND (reference sequence). The CDR3 is 17 amino acids.

This clone occurred once. The chain is built from TRBV11-2 and TRBJ2-5; D remains ambiguous. Per germline, CDR1 SGHAT and CDR2 FQNNGV. Trimming took off 3 bases at V and 4 bases at J, with 3 bases between the two ends. This CDR3 contains 11 residues. The CDR3 here is CASSFRETQYF. Written as DNA, the CDR3 is TGTGCCAGCAGCTTTAGAGAGACCCAGTACTTC.

The CDR3 DNA sequence: TGTGCCAGCAGTTCTGACCCAAGGGGACAGGCCAGGAACACTGAAGCTTTCTTT. Translated, it gives CASSSDPRGQARNTEAFF. The V and J genes are TRBV27 and TRBJ1-1; TRBD1 matches at 8 bases. The CDR3 extends over 18 amino acids. With V trimmed by 4 bases and J by 1 base, 14 bases remained unmatched. Germline V CDR1 and CDR2: MNHEY, SMNVEV (reference sequence).

V usage is TRBV5-6 and J usage is TRBJ2-2; 11 nucleotides line up with TRBD2. Germline CDR1 reads SGHDT; CDR2 reads YYEEEE. V shed 2 bases, J shed 5 bases, and the junction held 8 bases outside the gene matches. The CDR3 has 17 amino acids. CDR3 sequence reads: CASSLRRTSGLTGELFF. The CDR3 nucleotides read TGTGCCAGCAGCTTAAGAAGGACTAGCGGGTTGACCGGGGAGCTGTTTTTT.